Following are 12 T cell receptor beta chains from one sample sequenced in a study of neurological immune-mediated disorders. In TCRdb, the 5' RACE reads were re-called with MiXCR into one record per CDR3 protein. The sample lists 17,000 or so distinct CDR3 sequences; approximately 2.5% were seen once. Sequencing input: PBMCs. Receptors were obtained from a woman aged 18-29 years with multiple sclerosis.

This clonotype came up many times. J is TRBJ1-2 and V is TRBV28, with D maybe TRBD1 (6 bases). With 3 bases removed from V and 0 bases from J, the gap between germline ends came to 8 bases. CDR1 and CDR2 from the germline V gene are MDHEN and SYDVKM. The CDR3 has 14 amino acids. The CDR3 sequence: CASSFRGANYGYTF. DNA of the CDR3: TGTGCCAGCAGTTTCAGGGGCGCTAACTATGGCTACACCTTC.

By sample share, this clonotype is medium-sized. V and J are TRBV20-1 and TRBJ2-7; TRBD2 might be the D (6 bases). With 5 bases removed from V and 0 bases from J, the gap between germline ends came to 20 bases. Germline V gene lookup returns CDR1 DFQATT and CDR2 SNEGSKA (reference sequence). The CDR3 extends over 16 amino acids. Here the CDR3 DNA reads TGCAGTGCTTCCGCCCCGGGGCGGGGAAGCTCCTACGAGCAGTACTTC. Translated: CSASAPGRGSSYEQYF.

In this sample, this clonotype turned up many times. V is TRBV3-1 and J is TRBJ2-1, with 7 bases identical to TRBD1. This CDR3 has 14 residues. Per the germline V gene, CDR1 is LGHDT and CDR2 is YNNKEL (reference sequence). The V and J ends lost 5 bases and 4 bases, in that order; junction bases with no gene match: 5. CDR3 bases: TGTGCCAGCAGCGCCCGGGACAGATACAATGAGCAGTTCTTC. This gives the protein CASSARDRYNEQFF.

This clonotype was counted at least ten times. The chain employs TRBV11-3 and TRBJ2-5, with D unclear. The CDR3 spans 14 residues. Trimming took 6 bases from V and 2 from J, leaving 13 bases between them. CDR1 SGHNT and CDR2 YENEEA come from the germline V gene. The CDR3, as DNA: TGTGCCAGCAGTGCCGACTCCTTTCAAGAGACCCAGTACTTC. Translating gives CASSADSFQETQYF.

The chain has TRBV20-1 and TRBJ1-5, with D tentatively TRBD1 (5 bases). CDR1 and CDR2 from the germline V gene are DFQATT and SNEGSKA (reference sequence). Deletions cut 0 bases from V and 3 bases from J, with 18 bases between. The CDR3 sequence is 17 residues long. Written as DNA, the CDR3 is TGCAGTGCTAGAGATCCAAGCCTAGCAGGGATCAATCAGCCCCAGCATTTT. Its protein is CSARDPSLAGINQPQHF.

The table lists this clonotype with many counts. The chain carries TRBV7-6 and TRBJ2-1, with 8 bases aligning to TRBD2. Germline V CDR1 and CDR2: SGHVS, FNYEAQ. The CDR3 loop spans 15 amino acids. The V and J ends lost 5 bases and 7 bases, in that order; junction bases with no gene match: 10. The CDR3 region has the DNA TGTGCCAGCAGCAGTAGCGGGAACCCCGGGAATGAGCAGTTCTTC. Its protein is CASSSSGNPGNEQFF.

This chain joins TRBV7-9 and TRBJ2-4; D is ambiguous. Trimming took 2 bases from V and 6 from J, leaving 8 bases between them. The CDR3 spans 13 residues. Germline lookup yields CDR1 SEHNR and CDR2 FQNEAQ (reference sequence). CDR3 loop: CASSLSDRNIQYF. CDR3 coding DNA: TGTGCCAGCAGCTTATCGGATCGAAACATTCAGTACTTC.

By share, this clonotype ranks as medium-sized. The rearrangement links TRBV29-1 to TRBJ1-1; D may be TRBD1 (6 bases). Trimming removed 4 bases at V and 10 bases at J, with 16 bases between. The CDR3 runs to 12 residues. CDR1 and CDR2 from the germline V gene are SQVTM and ANQGSEA. The CDR3 protein is CSVATRRGGAFF. For the CDR3, the DNA is TGCAGCGTTGCTACCCGGAGGGGGGGAGCTTTCTTT.

V usage is TRBV5-5 and J usage is TRBJ2-1, with TRBD1 identical over 7 bases. V lost 0 bases and J lost 2; bases outside the gene matches: 5. CDR1 and CDR2 from the germline V gene are SGHKS and YYEKEE (reference sequence). This CDR3 spans 16 amino acids. This CDR3 is CASSLDTGAPYNEQFF. In DNA form, the CDR3 reads TGTGCCAGCAGCTTGGACACAGGGGCCCCCTACAATGAGCAGTTCTTC.

This clonotype was seen at least ten times. This rearrangement joins TRBV7-9 to TRBJ2-5, with D uncertain. The V gene's germline CDR1 is SEHNR and CDR2 FQNEAQ (reference sequence). The CDR3 is made up of 14 amino acids. With 2 bases removed from V and 1 base from J, the gap between germline ends came to 8 bases. CDR3: CASSLPGLQETQYF. Here the CDR3 DNA reads TGTGCCAGCAGCTTACCGGGCCTCCAAGAGACCCAGTACTTC.

In this sample, this clonotype turned up many times. The chain is built from TRBV6-5 and TRBJ2-5; D unresolved. Germline V lookup: CDR1 MNHEY, CDR2 SVGAGI. This CDR3 contains 11 residues. Trimming pared 9 bases from V and 1 base from J, leaving 6 bases between. In DNA form, the CDR3 reads TGTGCCAGTACTATCCAAGAGACCCAGTACTTC. Its translation is CASTIQETQYF.

This clonotype was recorded at least ten times. The CDR3 loop reads CASSRRASYEQYF. The CDR3 coding sequence is TGTGCCAGCAGCAGACGGGCCTCCTACGAGCAGTACTTC. The chain combines TRBV7-8 with TRBJ2-7; no clear D gene. The CDR3 is 13 residues long. The germline gives CDR1 SGHVS, CDR2 FQNEAQ. Trimming stripped 5 bases from V and 0 bases from J, with 8 bases between. The whole variable domain, remainder taken from reference TRBV7-8 and TRBJ2-7, is GAGVSQSPRYKVAKRGQDVALRCDPISGHVSLFWYQQALGQGPEFLTYFQNEAQLDKSGLPSDRFFAERPEGSVSTLKIQRTQQEDSAVYLCASSRRASYEQYFGPGTRLTVT.